The clone carrying this T cell receptor (beta chain) has more than one count but fewer than ten. Antigen unknown. This entry is derived from a study of T cell responses to AZD1222 COVID-19 vaccine. Study-wide findings and caveats: None of the repertoires were sampled until the peak T cell response had passed. Epitopes outside B.1.351 and B.1.1.7 mutated regions reportedly drew nearly half of spike TCRs.

Sequencing was performed with immunoSEQ multiplex PCR; in TCRdb, only in-frame clones are kept and a portion is missing. The repertoire consists of about 81,000 clones, with 80% to 90% occurring once and the leading ten covering 3.4%. The CDR3 extends over 15 amino acids. Per the germline V gene, CDR1 is SGHNT and CDR2 is YYREEE (reference sequence). Trimming stripped 0 bases from V and 1 base from J, with 7 bases between. Sample: peripheral blood, taken 28 days after the second AZD1222 dose. The chain couples TRBV5-4 to TRBJ2-2; D is undetermined. This TCR derives from an adult who received the AZD1222 COVID-19 vaccine. The CDR3, as DNA: TGTGCCAGCAGCTTGGGGACGGAGAACACCGGGGAGCTGTTTTTT. Its protein is CASSLGTENTGELFF. Complete variable domain (other parts from reference TRBV5-4 and TRBJ2-2): ETGVTQSPTHLIKTRGQQVTLRCSSQSGHNTVSWYQQALGQGPQFIFQYYREEENGRGNFPPRFSGLQFPNYSSELNVNALELDDSALYLCASSLGTENTGELFFGEGSRLTVL.